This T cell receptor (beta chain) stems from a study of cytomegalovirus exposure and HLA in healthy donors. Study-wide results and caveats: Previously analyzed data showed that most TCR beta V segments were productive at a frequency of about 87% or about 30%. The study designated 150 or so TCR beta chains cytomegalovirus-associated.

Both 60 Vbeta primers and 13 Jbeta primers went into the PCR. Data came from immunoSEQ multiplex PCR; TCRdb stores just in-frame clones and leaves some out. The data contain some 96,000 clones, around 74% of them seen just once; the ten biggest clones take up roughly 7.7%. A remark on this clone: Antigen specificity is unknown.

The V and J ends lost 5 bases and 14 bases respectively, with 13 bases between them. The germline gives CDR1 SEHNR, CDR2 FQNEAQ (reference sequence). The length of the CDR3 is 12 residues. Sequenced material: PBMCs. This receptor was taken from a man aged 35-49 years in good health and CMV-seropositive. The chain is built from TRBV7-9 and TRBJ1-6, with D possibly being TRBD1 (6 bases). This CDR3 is CASSLGGTSLHF. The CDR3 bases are TGTGCCAGCAGCCTCGGGGGGACATCCCTCCACTTT.